The 18 T cell receptor beta chains below were found in one sample sequenced in a study of blood T cell repertoires in COVID-19. Assay used: immunoSEQ multiplex PCR; TCRdb lists only in-frame clones, some missing. Of roughly 130,000 clones in the sample, about four fifths were seen once. The sample comprised PBMCs or T cells enriched from blood (not recorded which). The source of these receptors is a man aged 50-59 years who had recovered from COVID-19.

The rearrangement joins TRBV27 to TRBJ2-3; D gene unclear. V was trimmed by 0 bases and J by 2 bases, leaving 6 bases between them. Germline assignment: CDR1 MNHEY and CDR2 SMNVEV (reference sequence). The CDR3 runs 14 residues. The CDR3: CASSLSSPTDTQYF. The CDR3 DNA follows: TGTGCCAGCAGTTTATCCTCCCCCACAGATACGCAGTATTTT.

This clone appeared a few times. The gene calls are TRBV11-2 and TRBJ2-7, with D uncertain. V gave up 6 bases and J gave up 4 bases, with 16 bases separating them. The CDR3 runs to 14 residues. CDR1 SGHAT and CDR2 FQNNGV come from the germline V gene. The CDR3 loop is CASRPIPGSYEQYF. CDR3 nucleotides: TGTGCCAGCAGACCAATCCCCGGTAGTTACGAGCAGTACTTC.

The chain couples TRBV15 to TRBJ2-7, with D maybe TRBD1 (5 bases). The CDR3 consists of 13 residues. Trimming pared 6 bases from V and 4 bases from J, leaving 13 bases between. Germline V gene data show CDR1 as LNHNV and CDR2 as YYDKDF (reference sequence). DNA of the CDR3: TGTGCCACCAGGCCAGGGAAAATATACGAGCAGTACTTC. This translates into CATRPGKIYEQYF.

The rearrangement joins TRBV4-3 to TRBJ1-2; D might be TRBD1 (6 bases). Looked up from germline, CDR1 is LGHNA and CDR2 is YSLEER. The CDR3 is 13 amino acids. The V end lost 0 bases, the J end lost 4 bases, and 6 bases lay between the germline ends. CDR3 residues: CASSQETGYGYTF. The CDR3 coding sequence is TGCGCCAGCAGCCAAGAGACAGGCTATGGCTACACCTTC.

The V gene is TRBV28, the J gene TRBJ2-1; TRBD2 aligns across 15 bases. The CDR3 totals 16 residues. Germline trimming cut 2 bases from V and 6 bases from J; bases unmatched to any gene: 2. Germline values: CDR1 MDHEN, CDR2 SYDVKM. CDR3 sequence: CASSLGLAGGSNEQFF. In DNA, the CDR3 is TGTGCCAGCAGTTTAGGACTAGCGGGGGGGTCCAATGAGCAGTTCTTC.

This chain connects TRBV27 to TRBJ2-7; D is undetermined. This CDR3 spans 14 amino acids. V lost 10 bases and J lost 1, with 17 bases in between. From germline, CDR1 is MNHEY and CDR2 SMNVEV (reference sequence). The CDR3 spells CATAVQKTSYEQYF. CDR3 in DNA: TGTGCCACCGCCGTCCAGAAAACATCCTACGAGCAGTACTTC.

V and J are TRBV4-3 and TRBJ1-3, with TRBD1 matching 9 bases. Germline values: CDR1 LGHNA, CDR2 YSLEER. V lost 3 bases, J lost 7 bases, and 7 bases stayed unmatched. The length of the CDR3 is 15 residues. CDR3 nucleotides: TGCGCCAGCAGCCAGATGACAGGGGGTGGGAACACCATATATTTT. Amino acid sequence: CASSQMTGGGNTIYF.

This chain uses TRBV6-5 with TRBJ1-6; D not resolved. V was cut by 10 bases and J by 0 bases, with 10 bases left in between. From germline, CDR1 is MNHEY and CDR2 SVGAGI. The length of the CDR3 is 14 residues. CDR3 sequence: CATHGSSYNSPLHF. The CDR3 coding sequence is TGTGCCACCCACGGGAGCTCCTATAATTCACCCCTCCACTTT.

The chain joins TRBV4-1 to TRBJ2-3; 10 nucleotides line up with TRBD1. The germline gives CDR1 MGHRA, CDR2 YSYEKL. The trim removed 5 bases at V and 2 bases at J, leaving 7 bases unmatched. The CDR3 is made up of 16 amino acids. The CDR3 reads CASSSQTGGLTDTQYF. Here the CDR3 DNA reads TGCGCCAGCAGCTCCCAGACAGGGGGCCTCACAGATACGCAGTATTTT.

The chain carries TRBV5-5 and TRBJ1-5; D remains unclear. The CDR3 extends over 14 amino acids. Looked up from germline, CDR1 is SGHKS and CDR2 is YYEKEE (reference sequence). V lost 0 bases to trimming and J lost 6 bases, with 10 bases between them. CDR3 DNA sequence: TGTGCCAGCAGCTTGGGGAGTCTTGGTCAGCCCCAGCATTTT. This sequence encodes CASSLGSLGQPQHF.

This chain links TRBV5-1 with TRBJ1-4, with D possibly being TRBD1 (6 bases). Germline V gene lookup returns CDR1 SGHRS and CDR2 YFSETQ. V lost 0 bases to trimming and J lost 4 bases, with 16 bases between them. The CDR3 extends over 17 amino acids. Here the CDR3 reads CASSLGGVAGDNEKLFF. CDR3 nucleotide sequence: TGCGCCAGCAGCTTGGGCGGTGTGGCAGGGGATAATGAAAAACTGTTTTTT.

The chain recombines TRBV7-2 with TRBJ2-5; D is perhaps TRBD2 (7 bases). The CDR3 is 16 residues long. V lost 0 bases and J lost 5, with 16 bases in between. Germline CDR1 reads SGHTA; CDR2 reads FQGNSA. The CDR3 nucleotides are TGTGCCAGCAGCTTAGCGGGGGGGCCTTCCGTGGAGACCCAGTACTTC. It translates to CASSLAGGPSVETQYF.

V gene TRBV12-3 or TRBV12-4 combines with J gene TRBJ2-1, with 7 bases that match TRBD2. Trimming at V came to 10 bases and at J to 8 bases, leaving 11 bases not matched to a gene. The length of the CDR3 is 13 residues. The CDR3 sequence is CATRTSGTDEQFF. Written as DNA, the CDR3 is TGTGCCACCAGGACTAGTGGTACTGATGAGCAGTTCTTC.

The rearrangement links TRBV11-2 to TRBJ1-6; D remains unclear. The CDR3 sequence is 14 residues long. Germline-derived CDR1 and CDR2 are SGHAT and FQNNGV. Trimming cost V 0 bases and J 13 bases, with 13 bases left between them. The DNA for the CDR3 is TGTGCCAGCAGCTTAGATCCTGTGTTTTCCCCCCTCCACTTT. This sequence encodes CASSLDPVFSPLHF.

The CDR3 DNA sequence: TGTGCCACCAGTGACTTCCGGGGCACAGATACGCAGTATTTT. It specifies CATSDFRGTDTQYF. The chain joins TRBV24-1 to TRBJ2-3, with unresolved D. Germline lookup yields CDR1 KGHDR and CDR2 SFDVKD. The germline V and J ends were trimmed by 4 bases and 1 base, with 8 bases remaining between them. This CDR3 contains 14 residues.

This rearrangement joins TRBV7-2 to TRBJ2-3, with TRBD2 matching 10 bases. J lost 6 bases, V lost 3 bases, and 9 bases had no gene match. This CDR3 is 16 amino acids long. Germline assignment: CDR1 SGHTA and CDR2 FQGNSA. In DNA form, the CDR3 reads TGTGCCAGCAGCTTTTCTACAGCGGGGGGGCGGGATACGCAGTATTTT. Translation: CASSFSTAGGRDTQYF.

V gene TRBV2 combines with J gene TRBJ1-5; 7 bases are shared with TRBD1. The CDR3 totals 14 residues. Germline CDR1 SNHLY, CDR2 FYNNEI. Germline trimming cut 3 bases from V and 5 bases from J; bases unmatched to any gene: 4. CDR3 DNA: TGTGCCAGCAGTGATGACCAGGGGGATCAGCCCCAGCATTTT. It codes for CASSDDQGDQPQHF.

This chain joins TRBV5-1 and TRBJ1-1; D uncertain. Germline values: CDR1 SGHRS, CDR2 YFSETQ. CDR3 size: 12 residues. V was shortened by 0 bases and J by 11 bases, with 11 bases between the two germline ends. The CDR3 loop reads CASSLDRGRAFF. The CDR3 nucleotides read TGCGCCAGCAGCTTGGACCGGGGTCGGGCTTTCTTT.